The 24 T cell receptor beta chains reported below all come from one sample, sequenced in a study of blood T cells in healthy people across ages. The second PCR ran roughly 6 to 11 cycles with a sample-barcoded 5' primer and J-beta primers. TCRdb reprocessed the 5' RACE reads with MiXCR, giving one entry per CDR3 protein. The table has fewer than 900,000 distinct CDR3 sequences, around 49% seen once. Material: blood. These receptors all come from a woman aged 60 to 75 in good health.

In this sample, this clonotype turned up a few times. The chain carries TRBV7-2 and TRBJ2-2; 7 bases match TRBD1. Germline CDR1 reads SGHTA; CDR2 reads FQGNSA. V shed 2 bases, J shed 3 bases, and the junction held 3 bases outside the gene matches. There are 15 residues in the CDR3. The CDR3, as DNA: TGTGCCAGCAGCTTAACACAGGGGCACACCGGGGAGCTGTTTTTT. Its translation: CASSLTQGHTGELFF.

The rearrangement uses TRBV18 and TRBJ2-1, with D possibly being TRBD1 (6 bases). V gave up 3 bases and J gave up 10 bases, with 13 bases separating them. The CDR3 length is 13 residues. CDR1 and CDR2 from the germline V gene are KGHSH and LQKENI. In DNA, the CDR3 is TGTGCCAGCTCACCGATGAACAGGGACGAGCAGTTCTTC. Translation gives CASSPMNRDEQFF. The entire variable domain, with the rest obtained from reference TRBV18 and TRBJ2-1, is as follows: NAGVMQNPRHLVRRRGQEARLRCSPMKGHSHVYWYRQLPEEGLKFMVYLQKENIIDESGMPKERFSAEFPKEGPSILRIQQVVRGDSAAYFCASSPMNRDEQFFGPGTRLTVL.

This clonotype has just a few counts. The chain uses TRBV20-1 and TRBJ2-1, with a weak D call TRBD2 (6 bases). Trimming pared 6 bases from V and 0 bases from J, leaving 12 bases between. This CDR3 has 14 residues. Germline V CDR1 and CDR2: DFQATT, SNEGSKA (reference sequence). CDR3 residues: CSAPDGSSYNEQFF. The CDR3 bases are TGCAGTGCCCCCGACGGGAGCTCCTACAATGAGCAGTTCTTC.

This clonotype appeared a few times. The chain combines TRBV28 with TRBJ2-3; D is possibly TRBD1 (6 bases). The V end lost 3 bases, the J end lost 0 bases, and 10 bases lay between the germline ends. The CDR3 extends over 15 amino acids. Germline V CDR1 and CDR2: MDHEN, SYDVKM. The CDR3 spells CASSFRGTSTDTQYF. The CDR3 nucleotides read TGTGCCAGCAGTTTCAGGGGTACTAGCACAGATACGCAGTATTTT.

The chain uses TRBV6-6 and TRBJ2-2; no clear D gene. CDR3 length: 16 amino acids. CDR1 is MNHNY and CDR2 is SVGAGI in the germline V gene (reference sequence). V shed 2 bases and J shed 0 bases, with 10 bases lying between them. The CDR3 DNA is TGTGCCAGCAGTTACAGCATTCTCGCGAACACCGGGGAGCTGTTTTTT. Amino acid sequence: CASSYSILANTGELFF.

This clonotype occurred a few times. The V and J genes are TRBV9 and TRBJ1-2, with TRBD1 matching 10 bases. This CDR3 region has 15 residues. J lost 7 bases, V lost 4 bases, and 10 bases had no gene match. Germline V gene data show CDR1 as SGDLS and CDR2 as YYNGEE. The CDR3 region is CASSSRKGQGSGYTF. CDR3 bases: TGTGCCAGCAGCTCGCGAAAGGGACAGGGGAGTGGCTACACCTTC.

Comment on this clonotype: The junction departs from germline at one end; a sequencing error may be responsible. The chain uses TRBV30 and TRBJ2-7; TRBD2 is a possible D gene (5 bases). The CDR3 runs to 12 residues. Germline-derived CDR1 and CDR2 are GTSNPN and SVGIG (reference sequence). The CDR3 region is CARSGTTYEQYF. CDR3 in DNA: TGTGCCCGGAGCGGTACCACCTACGAGCAGTACTTC.

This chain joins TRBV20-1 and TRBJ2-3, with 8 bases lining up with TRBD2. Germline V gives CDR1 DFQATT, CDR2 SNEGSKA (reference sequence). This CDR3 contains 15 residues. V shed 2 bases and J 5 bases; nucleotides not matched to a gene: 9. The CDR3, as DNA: TGCAGTGCTAGAAGGCCAGCGGGAGAAGTAGATACGCAGTATTTT. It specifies CSARRPAGEVDTQYF.

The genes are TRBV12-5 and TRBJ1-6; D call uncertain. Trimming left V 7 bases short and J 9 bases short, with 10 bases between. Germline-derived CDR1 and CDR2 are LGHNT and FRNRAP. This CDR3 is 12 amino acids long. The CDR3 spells CASADGGSPLHF. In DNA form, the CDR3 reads TGTGCTAGTGCTGATGGTGGTTCACCCCTCCACTTT.

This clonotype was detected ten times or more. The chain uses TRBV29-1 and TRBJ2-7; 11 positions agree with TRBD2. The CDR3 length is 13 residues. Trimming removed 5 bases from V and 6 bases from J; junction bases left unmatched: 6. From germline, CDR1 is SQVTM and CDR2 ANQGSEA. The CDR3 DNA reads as TGCAGCGTTTCGACTAGCGGGACTGGCGAGCAGTACTTC. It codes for CSVSTSGTGEQYF.

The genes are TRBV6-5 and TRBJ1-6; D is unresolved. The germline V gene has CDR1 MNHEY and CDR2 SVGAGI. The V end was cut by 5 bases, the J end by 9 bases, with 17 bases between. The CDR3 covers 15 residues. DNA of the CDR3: TGTGCCAGCAGTCGCACCAGTACCTGGGGTTCACCCCTCCACTTT. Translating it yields CASSRTSTWGSPLHF.

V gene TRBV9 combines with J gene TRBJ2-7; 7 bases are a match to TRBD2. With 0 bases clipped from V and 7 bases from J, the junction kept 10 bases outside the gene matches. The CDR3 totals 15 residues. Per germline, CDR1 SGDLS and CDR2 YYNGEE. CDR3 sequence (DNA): TGTGCCAGCAGCGTAGATCCTAGCGGAGGCAATGAGCAGTACTTC. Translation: CASSVDPSGGNEQYF.

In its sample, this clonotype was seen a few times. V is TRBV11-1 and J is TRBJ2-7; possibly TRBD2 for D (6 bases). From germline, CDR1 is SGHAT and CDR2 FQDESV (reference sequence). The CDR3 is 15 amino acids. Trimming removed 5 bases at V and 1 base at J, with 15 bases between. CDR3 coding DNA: TGTGCCAGCAGCCCCAACAGCGGGCCTTCCTACGAGCAGTACTTC. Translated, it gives CASSPNSGPSYEQYF.

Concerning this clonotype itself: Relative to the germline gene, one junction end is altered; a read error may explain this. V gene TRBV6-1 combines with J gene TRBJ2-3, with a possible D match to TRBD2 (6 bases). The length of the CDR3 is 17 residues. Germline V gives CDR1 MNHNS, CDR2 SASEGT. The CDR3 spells CTSSESLGRRAADTQYF. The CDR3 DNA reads TGTACCAGCAGTGAAAGTTTGGGACGGAGGGCCGCAGATACGCAGTATTTT.

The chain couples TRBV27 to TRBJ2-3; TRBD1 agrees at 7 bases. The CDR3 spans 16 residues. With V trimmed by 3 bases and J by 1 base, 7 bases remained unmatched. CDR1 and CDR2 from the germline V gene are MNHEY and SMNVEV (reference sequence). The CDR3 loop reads CASSFHDRDGTDTQYF. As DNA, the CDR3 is TGTGCCAGCAGTTTCCACGACAGGGACGGCACAGATACGCAGTATTTT.

DNA for the CDR3: TGTGCCTGGAACGGAAGGCCCGGGGCAGGGGAGCTGTTTTTT. This sequence encodes CAWNGRPGAGELFF. The chain employs TRBV30 and TRBJ2-2, with D possibly being TRBD1 or TRBD2 (5 bases each). The V end lost 4 bases, the J end lost 8 bases, and 17 bases lay between the germline ends. CDR3 length equals 14 residues. Germline V gene lookup returns CDR1 GTSNPN and CDR2 SVGIG (reference sequence).

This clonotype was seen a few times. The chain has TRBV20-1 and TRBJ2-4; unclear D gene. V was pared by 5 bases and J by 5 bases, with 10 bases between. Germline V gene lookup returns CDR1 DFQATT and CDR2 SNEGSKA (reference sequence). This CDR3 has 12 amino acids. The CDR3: CSAETGQNIQYF. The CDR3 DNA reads TGCAGTGCTGAGACCGGACAAAACATTCAGTACTTC.

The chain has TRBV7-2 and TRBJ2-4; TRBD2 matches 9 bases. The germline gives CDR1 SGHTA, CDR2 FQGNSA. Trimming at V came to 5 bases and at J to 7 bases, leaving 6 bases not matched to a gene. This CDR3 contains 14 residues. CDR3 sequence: CASSNSGSNNIQYF. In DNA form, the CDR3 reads TGTGCCAGCAGCAATAGCGGGAGCAACAACATTCAGTACTTC. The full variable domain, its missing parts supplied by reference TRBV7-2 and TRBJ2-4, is GAGVSQSPSNKVTEKGKDVELRCDPISGHTALYWYRQSLGQGLEFLIYFQGNSAPDKSGLPSDRFSAERTGGSVSTLTIQRTQQEDSAVYLCASSNSGSNNIQYFGAGTRLSVL.

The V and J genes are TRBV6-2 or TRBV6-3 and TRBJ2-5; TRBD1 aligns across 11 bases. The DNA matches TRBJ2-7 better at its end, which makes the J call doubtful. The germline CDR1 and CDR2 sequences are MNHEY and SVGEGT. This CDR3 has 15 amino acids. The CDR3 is CASRRGQGASYEQYF. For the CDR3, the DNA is TGTGCCAGCAGACGTGGACAGGGGGCTTCCTACGAGCAGTACTTC.

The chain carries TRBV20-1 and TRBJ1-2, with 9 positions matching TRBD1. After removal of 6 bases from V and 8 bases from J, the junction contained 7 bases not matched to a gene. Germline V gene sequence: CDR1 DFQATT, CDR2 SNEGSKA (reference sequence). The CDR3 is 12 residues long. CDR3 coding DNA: TGCAGTGCCCGGGACAGGGTTTTCGGCTACACCTTC. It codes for CSARDRVFGYTF.

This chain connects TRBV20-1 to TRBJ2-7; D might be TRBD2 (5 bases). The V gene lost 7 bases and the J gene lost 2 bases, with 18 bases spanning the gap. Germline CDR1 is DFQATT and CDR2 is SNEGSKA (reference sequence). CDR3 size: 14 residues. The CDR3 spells CSVTRGQRPYEQYF. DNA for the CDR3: TGCAGTGTTACCCGAGGGCAGCGTCCCTACGAGCAGTACTTC.

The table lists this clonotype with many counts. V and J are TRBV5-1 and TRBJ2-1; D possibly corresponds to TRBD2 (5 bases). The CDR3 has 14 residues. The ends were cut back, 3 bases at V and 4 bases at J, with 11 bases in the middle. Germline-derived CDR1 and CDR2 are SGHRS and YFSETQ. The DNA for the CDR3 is TGCGCCAGCAGCTCCTGGAGCGGATACAATGAGCAGTTCTTC. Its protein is CASSSWSGYNEQFF.

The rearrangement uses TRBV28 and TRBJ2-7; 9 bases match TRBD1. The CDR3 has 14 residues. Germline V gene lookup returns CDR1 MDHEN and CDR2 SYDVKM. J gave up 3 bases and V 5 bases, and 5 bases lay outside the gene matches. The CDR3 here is CASSRNRGRYEQYF. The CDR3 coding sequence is TGTGCCAGCAGTCGAAACAGGGGGCGCTACGAGCAGTACTTC.

Here the CDR3 DNA reads TGTGCCAGCAGTGCCTACAGGGCCCCAGGGGCCAACGTCCTGACTTTC. Its translation: CASSAYRAPGANVLTF. The chain uses TRBV25-1 and TRBJ2-6; weak D call: TRBD1 (6 bases). Trimming removed 4 bases from V and 4 bases from J, with 14 bases in between. The length of the CDR3 is 16 residues. Germline V gene lookup returns CDR1 MGHDK and CDR2 SYGVNS.